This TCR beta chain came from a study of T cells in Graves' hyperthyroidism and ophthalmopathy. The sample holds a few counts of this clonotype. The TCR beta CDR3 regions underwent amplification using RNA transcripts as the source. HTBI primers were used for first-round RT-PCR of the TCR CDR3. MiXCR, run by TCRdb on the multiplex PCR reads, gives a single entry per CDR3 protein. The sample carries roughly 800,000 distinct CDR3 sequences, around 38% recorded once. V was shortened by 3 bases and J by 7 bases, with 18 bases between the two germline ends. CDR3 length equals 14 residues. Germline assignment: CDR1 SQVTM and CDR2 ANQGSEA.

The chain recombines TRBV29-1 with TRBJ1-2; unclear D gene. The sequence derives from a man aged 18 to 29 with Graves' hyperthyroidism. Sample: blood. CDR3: CSVERAPAKSGYTF. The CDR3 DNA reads TGCAGCGTTGAGAGGGCACCGGCAAAAAGTGGCTACACCTTC.